This T cell receptor (beta chain) was sequenced in a study of memory CD4+ T cells and cytomegalovirus serostatus. Single viable CD3+CD4+CD8-CD45RO+ cells were sorted as the memory CD4+ T cells. This clone showed up just once. Its cognate antigen is unknown. CDR1 MNHNY and CDR2 SVGAGI come from the germline V gene (reference sequence). CDR3 length: 12 amino acids. V lost 4 bases and J lost 6, with 4 bases in between. Assay: immunoSEQ multiplex PCR; the TCRdb copy retains only in-frame clones and omits some. This repertoire shows some 45,000 clones, about 74% found once; its top ten account for around 1.2%. Study observations and caveats: CD4+ memory repertoires contained about 40% of the roughly 160 reported CMV TCRbeta sequences.

This chain uses TRBV6-6 with TRBJ1-6; no clear D gene. The TCR sequence derives from an adult in good health and CMV-seropositive. Source material: memory CD4+ T cells from blood. The CDR3 coding sequence is TGTGCCAGCAGTTTGATTAATTCACCCCTCCACTTT. Translation: CASSLINSPLHF.